The text below deals with one TCR beta chain. The data were taken from a study of blood T cell repertoires in COVID-19. For the study at large: Italy, Spain and the United States were the sources of the convalescent and acute COVID-19 samples. Sample material is recorded as cDNA or gDNA derived from T cells, B-cell-depleted T cells, or PBMCs.

Clones were sequenced by immunoSEQ multiplex PCR, and TCRdb holds only the in-frame ones, with some missing. The repertoire consists of fewer than 25,000 clones, with around 90% occurring once and the leading ten covering around 6%. Per the germline V gene, CDR1 is SGHKS and CDR2 is YYEKEE (reference sequence). CDR3 size: 15 residues. J was trimmed by 11 bases and V by 5 bases; bases with no gene match: 13. The sample was peripheral blood. This rearrangement joins TRBV5-5 to TRBJ1-6; 7 bases are shared with TRBD1. The sequence came from a human donor in a cohort sampled during active COVID-19. This CDR3 reads CASSYGQVDGAPLHF. The CDR3 nucleotides are TGTGCCAGCAGTTACGGACAGGTGGATGGGGCACCCCTCCACTTT.